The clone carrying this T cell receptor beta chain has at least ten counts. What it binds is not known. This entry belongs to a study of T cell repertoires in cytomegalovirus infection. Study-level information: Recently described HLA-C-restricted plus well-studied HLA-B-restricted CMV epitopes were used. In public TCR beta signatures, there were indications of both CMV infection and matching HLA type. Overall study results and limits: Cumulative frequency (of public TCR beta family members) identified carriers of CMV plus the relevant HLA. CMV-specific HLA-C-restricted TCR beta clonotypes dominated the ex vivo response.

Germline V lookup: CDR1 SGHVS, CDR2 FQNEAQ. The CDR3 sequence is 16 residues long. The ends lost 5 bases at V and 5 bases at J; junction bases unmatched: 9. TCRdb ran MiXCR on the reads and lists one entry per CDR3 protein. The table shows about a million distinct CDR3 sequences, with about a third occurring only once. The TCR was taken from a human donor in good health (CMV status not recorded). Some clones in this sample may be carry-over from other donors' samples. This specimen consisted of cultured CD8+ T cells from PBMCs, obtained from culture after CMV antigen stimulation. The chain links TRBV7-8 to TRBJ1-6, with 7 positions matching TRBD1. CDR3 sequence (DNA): TGTGCCAGCAGCGAAACCGGGACAGTTAATAATTCACCCCTCCACTTT. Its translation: CASSETGTVNNSPLHF.